This TCR beta chain was captured by sequencing in a study of T cells in Graves' hyperthyroidism and ophthalmopathy. This clonotype occurred many times. Amplification of TCR beta CDR3 regions used RNA as the template. Researchers ran a first-round RT-PCR on the TCR CDR3 using the HTBI primer set. Each CDR3 protein is one row after TCRdb ran MiXCR on the multiplex PCR reads. The sample gives roughly 400,000 distinct CDR3 sequences, over 13% of which show up once; around 28% is in the top ten. Germline CDR1 MDHEN, CDR2 SYDVKM. The CDR3 length is 16 residues. J was trimmed by 4 bases and V by 4 bases; bases with no gene match: 11.

The receptor comes from a man aged 45 to 65 with Graves' ophthalmopathy. The J gene is TRBJ1-2, the V gene TRBV28; TRBD1 matches at 8 bases. Specimen: blood. The CDR3 region has the DNA TGTGCCAGCAGTTCCGTCCTCAGGGGGCAAGGCTATGGCTACACCTTC. Translation: CASSSVLRGQGYGYTF.